Below are 19 T cell receptor beta chains sequenced from a single sample in a study of CD8+CD57+ T cells in acquired aplastic anemia. Genomic DNA, serving as template, underwent TCR beta VDJ and CDR3 profiling. TCRdb itself ran the reads through MiXCR, one entry per CDR3 protein. The table has around 250,000 distinct CDR3 sequences, approximately 86% seen once. Previously, flow cytometry had revealed CD8+CD57+ cell expansion in the patients chosen for sequencing. The material sequenced was sorted CD4+, CD8+, or CD8+CD57+ T cells (not recorded which) from PBMCs. Source of these receptors: a human donor with aplastic anemia.

To note about this clonotype: At one end, the junction sequence differs from germline, possibly due to a read error. The chain recombines TRBV11-3 with TRBJ1-6; D not certain. Germline V gene lookup returns CDR1 SGHNT and CDR2 YENEEA. The CDR3 loop spans 14 amino acids. The CDR3 DNA sequence: TGCGCCAGCAGCGTAGACCTAACAGATTCACCCCTCCACTTT. This translates into CASSVDLTDSPLHF.

This chain uses TRBV5-1 with TRBJ2-7, with D perhaps matching TRBD2 (6 bases). CDR3 length: 16 amino acids. Per the germline V gene, CDR1 is SGHRS and CDR2 is YFSETQ. Here the CDR3 DNA reads TGTGCCAGCAGGACCGCGGGACCAGCGAACCTGGCCGAGCAGTACGTC. Translating gives CASRTAGPANLAEQYV.

The V call is TRBV7-8, the J call TRBJ2-1; 10 bases are a match to TRBD2. After removal of 3 bases from V and 7 bases from J, the junction contained 12 bases not matched to a gene. CDR1 and CDR2 (germline): SGHVS, FQNEAQ. The CDR3 is 17 amino acids. The CDR3 spells CASSLVGSGRGGNEQFF. DNA of the CDR3: TGTGCCAGCAGCTTGGTGGGAAGCGGGAGGGGGGGGAATGAGCAGTTCTTC. Full variable domain (outside the CDR3, taken from reference TRBV7-8 and TRBJ2-1): GAGVSQSPRYKVAKRGQDVALRCDPISGHVSLFWYQQALGQGPEFLTYFQNEAQLDKSGLPSDRFFAERPEGSVSTLKIQRTQQEDSAVYLCASSLVGSGRGGNEQFFGPGTRLTVL.

In regard to this clonotype: One junction end disagrees with the germline gene, perhaps due to a read error. The CDR3 region is CASSLAGGATTLYF. The DNA for the CDR3 is TGTGCCAGCAGCTTAGCGGGAGGTGCCACTACGCTGTATTTT. V is TRBV7-2 and J is TRBJ2-3; tentatively, D is TRBD2 (6 bases). Per the germline V gene, CDR1 is SGHTA and CDR2 is FQGNSA. The length of the CDR3 is 14 residues.

Of note for this clonotype: This CDR3 fails to terminate in the conserved phenylalanine or tryptophan, so it likely reflects a read error. It is unclear where the CDR3 begins or ends on the DNA, so no DNA is shown, and the CDR3 is as TCRdb lists it. The CDR3 is CAILRGSTQNH. V is TRBV2 and J is TRBJ2-7; no check of the table's D call, TRBD1, against the DNA was made. The V gene's germline CDR1 is SNHLY and CDR2 FYNNEI. The CDR3 is made up of 11 amino acids, end residues included.

The gene calls are TRBV2 and TRBJ2-3; either TRBD1 or TRBD2 may supply D (6 bases each). This CDR3 has 13 residues. Germline assignment: CDR1 SNHLY and CDR2 FYNNEI. The V end was cut by 8 bases, the J end by 5 bases, with 14 bases between. CDR3 sequence: CASGGGGIDTQYF. The CDR3 DNA is TGTGCCAGCGGGGGCGGCGGGATAGATACGCAGTATTTT.

This clonotype was recorded only once. No DNA is shown, since the ends of the CDR3 on it are uncertain; the CDR3 is the one TCRdb lists. This rearrangement joins TRBV9 to TRBJ1-2; the D call of TRBD1 is as the table states it, not checked on the DNA. The germline gives CDR1 SGDLS, CDR2 YYNGEE. From its first to its last residue, the CDR3 has 16 amino acids. The chain's CDR3 is CASSVETDTQYFGYTF.

This clonotype came up once. The V call is TRBV2, the J call TRBJ2-5; possible D gene TRBD2, 7 bases. This CDR3 region has 14 residues. Germline CDR1 is SNHLY and CDR2 is FYNNEI. The V gene lost 1 base and the J gene lost 7 bases, with 13 bases spanning the gap. CDR3 DNA sequence: TGTGCCAGCAGTGAAGTGGGGGGGGCTGTGACCCAGTACTTC. Translated: CASSEVGGAVTQYF.

In the case of this clonotype: An end of the junction differs from the germline gene, which may be a read error. The CDR3 bases are TGTGCCAGCAGCGTAGTGTCAGATACCCAGTATTTTGTCTTC. Translation gives CASSVVSDTQYFVF. The chain combines TRBV9 with TRBJ2-1; D is uncertain. CDR3 size: 14 residues. Germline V gives CDR1 SGDLS, CDR2 YYNGEE.

The chain is built from TRBV5-1 and TRBJ2-3; D might be TRBD2 (6 bases). Germline CDR1 SGHRS, CDR2 YFSETQ. This CDR3 spans 14 amino acids. V was trimmed by 0 bases and J by 7 bases, leaving 12 bases between them. The CDR3 is CASSLGGVPNTQYF. DNA of the CDR3: TGCGCCAGCAGCTTGGGGGGGGTTCCTAATACGCAGTATTTT.

A remark on this clonotype: The junction departs from germline at one end; a sequencing error may be responsible. The chain is built from TRBV9 and TRBJ2-3; D might be TRBD2 (7 bases). The germline CDR1 and CDR2 sequences are SGDLS and YYNGEE. This CDR3 is 14 amino acids long. CDR3 protein: CASSEGGAAENTDF. In DNA form, the CDR3 reads TGTGCCAGCAGCGAAGGGGGGGCTGCGGAGAACACTGATTTT.

This chain links TRBV7-8 with TRBJ1-1, with TRBD1 as a possible D gene (6 bases). Trimming removed 6 bases from V and 14 bases from J, with 28 bases in between. Per the germline V gene, CDR1 is SGHVS and CDR2 is FQNEAQ. The CDR3 loop spans 15 amino acids. CDR3 DNA sequence: TGTGCCAGCAGTTCTGTAGCGGGGGGGCCGGAGGATACGTTCTTT. Its translation is CASSSVAGGPEDTFF.

The rearrangement links TRBV2 to TRBJ2-1, with 8 nucleotides matching TRBD2. CDR1 is SNHLY, CDR2 FYNNEI, per germline. V dropped 4 bases and J dropped 8; count of bases not matched to a gene: 4. This CDR3 region has 13 residues. In DNA form, the CDR3 reads TGTGCCAGCAGTGGCGGGGGGATCGATGAGCAGTTCTTC. It specifies CASSGGGIDEQFF.

Only a few counts were recorded for this clonotype. The chain is built from TRBV7-6 and TRBJ1-2; D may be TRBD1 (5 bases). V was trimmed by 1 base and J by 4 bases, leaving 13 bases between them. This CDR3 has 15 amino acids. Germline assignment: CDR1 SGHVS and CDR2 FNYEAQ. The CDR3, as DNA: TGTGCCAGCAGCTTAGAAGGGGCAGGGCCCTATGGCTACACCTTC. Protein: CASSLEGAGPYGYTF.

On this clonotype itself: The junction departs from germline at one end; a sequencing error may be responsible. The chain has TRBV7-8 and TRBJ1-2; D possibly corresponds to TRBD1 (6 bases). The CDR3 spans 16 residues. In germline, CDR1 is SGHVS, CDR2 FQNEAQ. CDR3 DNA: TGTGCCAGCAGCTCATCGCGCGGAGGCGGGGGCTATTGCTACACCTTC. Amino acid sequence: CASSSSRGGGGYCYTF.

The chain is built from TRBV9 and TRBJ2-5; a weak D match, TRBD2 (5 bases). The CDR3 is 16 amino acids. Germline values: CDR1 SGDLS, CDR2 YYNGEE. Trimming left V 4 bases short and J 2 bases short, with 18 bases between. The CDR3 sequence is CASSPPGGSEQETQYF. The CDR3 nucleotides read TGTGCCAGCAGCCCACCAGGTGGGAGCGAGCAAGAGACCCAGTACTTC.

The rearrangement links TRBV7-9 to TRBJ1-2; D is perhaps TRBD1 (6 bases). This CDR3 has 15 amino acids. Germline CDR1 and CDR2: SEHNR and FQNEAQ (reference sequence). The germline V and J ends were trimmed by 3 bases and 11 bases, with 22 bases remaining between them. DNA of the CDR3: TGTGCCAGCAGCTTCGTACAGGGAGGTGAGACCCAGTACACCTTC. It codes for CASSFVQGGETQYTF.

The genes are TRBV7-8 and TRBJ2-5; the D gene is possibly TRBD2 (5 bases). CDR3 length: 17 residues. Germline CDR1 is SGHVS and CDR2 is FQNEAQ. V was shortened by 5 bases and J by 5 bases, with 24 bases between the two germline ends. CDR3 DNA sequence: TGTGCCAGCAGCCTTGCGATGACTACCGATACGGATGAGACCCAGTACTTC. Translated: CASSLAMTTDTDETQYF.

This chain uses TRBV20-1 with TRBJ2-5; D may be TRBD2 (6 bases). In germline, CDR1 is DFQATT, CDR2 SNEGSKA (reference sequence). The ends were cut back, 1 base at V and 5 bases at J, with 11 bases in the middle. The CDR3 has 13 amino acids. CDR3 amino acids: CSARGGGSETQYF. CDR3 in DNA: TGCAGTGCTAGAGGTGGAGGGAGCGAGACCCAGTACTTC.